This T cell receptor beta chain originates from a study of OX40 agonist ivuxolimab in advanced cancers. Comments on this clone: What it recognizes is unknown.

The method was immunoSEQ multiplex PCR; TCRdb's version includes in-frame clones alone and lacks a portion of them. The repertoire holds 60,000 to 95,000 clones, with approximately 81% as singletons. J lost 2 bases, V lost 1 base, and 3 bases had no gene match. CDR1 and CDR2 (germline): SGHNT, YENEEA. There are 15 residues in the CDR3. Study-level findings and limits: Partial responders at 0.1-3.0 mg/kg showed near-lowest clonal expansion. The CD4+ and CD8+ T cells in the blood had expanded clonally by week 6 at 0.1 to 3.0 mg/kg. Determination of antigen specificity was not performed for the expanded peripheral T cells.

The sequence derives from an adult with an advanced solid tumor such as melanoma, head and neck, liver or kidney cancer. This rearrangement joins TRBV11-3 to TRBJ2-7, with TRBD2 identical over 9 bases. The sample in question was CD4+ or CD8+ T cells sorted from blood, obtained in a trial of the OX40 agonist ivuxolimab. CDR3 DNA sequence: TGTGCCAGCAGCTTAGCAGGCGGGAGGGCCTACGAGCAGTACTTC. Translation gives CASSLAGGRAYEQYF.